This record covers a single T cell receptor beta chain. This clonotype was observed a handful of times. The antigen it binds to is not known. There are no base qualities to consult, and no much larger clone falls within one base. The sample comes from a study of blood T cells in healthy people across ages (dated by TCRdb to between 2014 and 2017). For the study in its entirety: In model experiments, roughly one uniquely barcoded TCR beta cDNA molecule per two T cells was captured by template switching. Using the same blood draw, the study looked at two additional independent replicas of 1 million unique cDNA reads for two donors, one aged 18 to 30 and the other aged 80 or older. To track age-related changes in TCR beta repertoire diversity, the study relied on deep sequencing normalized with unique cDNA molecular identifiers. Donors were grouped into four age groups: young (average approximately 16 years), middle-aged (39), aged (around 60) and long-lived (approximately 82).

The CDR3, cysteine through phenylalanine, is 14 amino acids long. Here the CDR3 DNA is all that survives: 42 bases in frame from base 1. The junction carries 10 bases between V and J, which are trimmed by 3 bases and 2 bases respectively. Summary of the overall study and its limitations: Total diversity estimates from one million sequenced T cells were considered lower bounds and underestimates. The percentage of naive T cells measured by flow cytometry correlated strongly with observed TCR beta diversity. Observed TCR beta diversity per million T cells fell roughly linearly with age, and a significant reduction was already apparent by age approximately 40. Because donor CMV infection status was unknown, age-related changes in expanded clonotypes were potentially confounded. Conclusive comparison of naive and antigen-experienced compartments was prevented by the profiling of bulk unsorted PBMCs. Compared with the aged group, the long-lived group had more naive CD4+ T cells, fewer expanded clones and increased TCR diversity, a pattern suggesting age selection.

Systemically healthy Caucasian individuals from Russia, 35 to 50 in total and aged roughly 6 to 100 years, were included as donors. Approximately 9.3 milliliters of peripheral blood were collected from each donor into EDTA-treated Vacutainer tubes. PBMCs were isolated by Ficoll-Paque density-gradient centrifugation, with at least 6 million obtained per sample. Trizol reagent was used to extract total RNA from the PBMCs, yielding at least 6 micrograms per sample. For every donor, flow cytometry on a PBMC aliquot measured the percentage of naive CD45RAhigh/CD27high T cells. Library method: 5' RACE. Sequencing instrument: Illumina HiSeq 2500. The second PCR ran for roughly 7 to 12 cycles and used a J-beta primer mix along with a sample-barcoded 5' primer. Each TCR beta cDNA molecule received a unique molecular identifier from a template-switch 5' adaptor carrying 12 random nucleotides. Each sample yielded at least 2.5 million CDR3-containing paired-end reads. First-strand cDNA was synthesized from all RNA with the Mint cDNA synthesis kit, primed by a TRBC-specific oligonucleotide. All cDNA was treated with uracil-DNA glycosylase and then went through a first 18-cycle PCR with the universal primers M1SS and BC2_uni_R. The paper's data handling went like this. For normalization, 1 million high-quality reads, each with a distinct molecular identifier, were randomly selected from each sample. Reads sharing molecular identifiers were discarded rather than binned into consensus sequences. MiTCR, with a Q25 quality threshold and the strictest error-elimination algorithm, was used for CDR3 identification, clonotype clustering and error correction. Lower-bound total TCR beta diversity was estimated with a nonparametric unseen species model using Euler transformation. The raw public data were reprocessed by TCRdb itself: fastp quality trimming at Q25, MiXCR clonotype calling, in-frame beta chains only. Each CDR3 protein appears once, grouped with its most common genes and DNA. Here the V and J calls rest on TCRdb's processing, not on the authors' analysis. The sample contains approximately 900,000 distinct CDR3 sequences, 29% of them found a single time. The top ten hold roughly a tenth of the sample.

The same sample was also used in a study of T cells of mothers and their children. The second investigation adds: Donors were nine systemically healthy Caucasian individuals: three mothers and their six children. cDNA synthesis used all of the extracted RNA, with 1.5 ug of RNA in each 15 ul reaction. In the second PCR, the M1S primer introduced both the sample barcodes and 2-4 random nucleotides. Over 8 million TCR beta CDR3 reads were obtained for each mother, and around 3 million reads were obtained for each child. Thymic selection similarly shapes TCR recombination output in related and unrelated pairs, with minor effect from inherited differences. Normalized repertoire overlap was always found to be slightly, but never significantly, higher in related mother-child pairs than in unrelated mother-child pairs. No persistent microchimeric T cell clones were found, with a detection sensitivity of roughly 99 clones per million clonotypes. Deep NGS was used in the study to compare the TCR beta repertoires of mothers and children and to look for features that separate related mother-child pairs from unrelated individuals. On average, the children were about 12 +/- 4 years old, while the mothers were around 40 +/- 4 years old. After adapter ligation was performed with NEBNext reagents, the libraries were sequenced on an Illumina HiSeq 2000 with 100+100 nt paired-end reads. To prevent cross-contamination, the mother and child libraries were prepared one month apart and sequenced in separate runs. For each donor, somewhere between about 500,000 and 2,000,000 distinct TCR beta clonotypes were identified. Naive TCR beta clonotypes were estimated from low-frequency clonotypes matched to each donor's FACS-determined naive share, without sorting.

The clonotype comes from a woman between 35 and 50 years old in good health. The sample taken for sequencing was blood. The sequence is built from TRBV12-3 or TRBV12-4 and TRBJ1-2; D gene: possibly TRBD1, on 6 matching bases. The sequenced DNA: TGTGCCAGCAGTTTCGGGGGGCAGAACTATGGCTACACCTTC. Its translation reads: CASSFGGQNYGYTF.